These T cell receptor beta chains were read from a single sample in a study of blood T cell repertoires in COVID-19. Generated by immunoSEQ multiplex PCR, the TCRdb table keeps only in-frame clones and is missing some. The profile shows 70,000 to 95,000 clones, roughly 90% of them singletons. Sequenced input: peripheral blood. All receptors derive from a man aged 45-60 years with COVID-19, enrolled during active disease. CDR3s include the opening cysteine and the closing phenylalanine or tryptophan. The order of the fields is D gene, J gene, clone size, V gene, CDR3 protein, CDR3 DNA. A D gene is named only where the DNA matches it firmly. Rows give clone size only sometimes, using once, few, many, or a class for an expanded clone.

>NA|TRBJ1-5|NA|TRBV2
CASSGSGGIQPQHF
TGTGCCAGCAGTGGATCGGGCGGGATTCAGCCCCAGCATTTT
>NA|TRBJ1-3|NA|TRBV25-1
CASSEYQDSGNTIYF
TGTGCCAGCAGTGAATATCAGGACTCTGGAAACACCATATATTTT
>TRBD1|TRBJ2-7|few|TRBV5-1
CASSYYLTGTPREQYF
TGCGCCAGCAGCTATTATCTGACAGGGACCCCTCGCGAGCAGTACTTC
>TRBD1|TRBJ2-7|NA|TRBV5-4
CASSRGDSRYEQYF
TGTGCCAGCAGCAGAGGGGACAGTAGATACGAGCAGTACTTC
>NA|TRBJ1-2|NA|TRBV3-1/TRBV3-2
CASSGSIYGYTF
TGTGCCAGCAGTGGCAGTATCTATGGCTACACCTTC
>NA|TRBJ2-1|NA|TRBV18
CASSPRGQTLSYNEQFF
TGTGCCAGCTCACCGCGGGGACAGACACTCTCCTACAATGAGCAGTTCTTC
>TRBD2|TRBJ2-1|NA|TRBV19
CASTGTSGDRRGNEQFF
TGTGCCAGTACGGGGACTAGCGGGGACCGCCGGGGCAATGAGCAGTTCTTC
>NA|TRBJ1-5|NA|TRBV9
CASSVVGERQPQHF
TGTGCCAGCAGCGTAGTTGGGGAGCGTCAGCCCCAGCATTTT
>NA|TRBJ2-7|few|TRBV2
CASSETRVTSEQYF
TGTGCCAGCAGTGAAACTAGGGTGACCTCCGAGCAGTACTTC
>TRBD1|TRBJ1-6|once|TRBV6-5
CATGENRGNSPLHF
TGTGCCACCGGAGAAAACAGGGGGAATTCACCCCTCCACTTT
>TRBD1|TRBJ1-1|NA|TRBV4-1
CASSSTGTGVTEAFF
TGCGCCAGCAGCTCAACCGGGACAGGGGTAACTGAAGCTTTCTTT
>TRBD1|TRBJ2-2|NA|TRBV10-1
CASSESRGLGTGELFF
TGCGCCAGCAGTGAGAGCAGGGGGCTGGGGACCGGGGAGCTGTTTTTT
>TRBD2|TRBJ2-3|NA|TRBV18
CASSPLAGGTSTDTQYF
TGTGCCAGCTCACCCCTAGCGGGGGGCACTAGCACAGATACGCAGTATTTT
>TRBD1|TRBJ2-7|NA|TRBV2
CASSSRGGAGTGFYEQYF
TGTGCCAGCAGTTCACGCGGAGGTGCTGGGACAGGGTTTTACGAGCAGTACTTC
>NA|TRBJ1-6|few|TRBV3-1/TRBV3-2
CASSQGSGNSPLHF
TGTGCCAGCAGCCAAGGGTCGGGGAATTCACCCCTCCACTTT
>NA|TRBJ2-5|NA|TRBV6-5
CASSTHRQETQYF
TGTGCCAGCAGTACTCACCGACAAGAGACCCAGTACTTC
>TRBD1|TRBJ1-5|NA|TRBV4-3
CASSQDPTGEVQPQHF
TGCGCCAGCAGCCAAGATCCGACAGGGGAGGTCCAGCCCCAGCATTTT
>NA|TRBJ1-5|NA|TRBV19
CASSIGQGYHQPQHF
TGTGCCAGTAGTATAGGTCAGGGGTACCATCAGCCCCAGCATTTT